The sample holds a few counts of the clone carrying this T cell receptor beta chain. The investigators amplified TCR beta CDR3 regions from RNA transcripts. A set of HTBI primers served as the primers for a first-round RT-PCR of the TCR CDR3. TCRdb ran MiXCR on the multiplex PCR reads and lists one entry per CDR3 protein. The top ten hold 7% to 9% of the sample, which has fewer than 650,000 distinct CDR3 sequences, 14% seen once. This sample was taken from a study of T cells in Graves' hyperthyroidism and ophthalmopathy. Study overall: Any treatment followed the collection of peripheral blood at initial diagnosis.

The CDR3 has 14 residues. V dropped 5 bases and J dropped 5 bases, with 15 bases sitting between them. Ophthalmopathy patients had Clinical Activity Score at least 3, NOSPECS grade at least 4, duration under 3 months. This sample holds PBMCs from under 11 ml fresh peripheral blood. The V call is TRBV12-3 or TRBV12-4, the J call TRBJ2-5, with D possibly being TRBD1 (6 bases). The sample taken for sequencing was blood. This clonotype originated in a woman younger than 35 with Graves' ophthalmopathy. The chain's CDR3 is CASSNRDKVETQYF. The CDR3 DNA reads TGTGCCAGCAGTAATAGGGACAAGGTGGAGACCCAGTACTTC.